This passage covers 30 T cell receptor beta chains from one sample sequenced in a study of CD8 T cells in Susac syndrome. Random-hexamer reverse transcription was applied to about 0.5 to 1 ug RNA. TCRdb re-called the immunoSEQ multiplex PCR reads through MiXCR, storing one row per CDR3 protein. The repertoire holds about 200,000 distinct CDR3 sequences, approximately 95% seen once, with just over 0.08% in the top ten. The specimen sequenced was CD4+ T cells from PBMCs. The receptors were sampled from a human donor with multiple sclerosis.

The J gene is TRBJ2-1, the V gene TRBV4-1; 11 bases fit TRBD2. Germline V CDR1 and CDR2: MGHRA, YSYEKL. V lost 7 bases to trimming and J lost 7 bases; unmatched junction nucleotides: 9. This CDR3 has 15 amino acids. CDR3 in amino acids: CASKLLAGGSNEQFF. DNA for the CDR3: TGCGCCAGCAAGCTGTTAGCGGGGGGGAGTAATGAGCAGTTCTTC.

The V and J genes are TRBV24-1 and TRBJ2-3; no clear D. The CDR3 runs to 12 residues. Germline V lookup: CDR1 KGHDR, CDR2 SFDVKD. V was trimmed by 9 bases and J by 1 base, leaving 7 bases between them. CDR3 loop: CATAGGTDTQYF. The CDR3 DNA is TGTGCCACCGCTGGGGGCACAGATACGCAGTATTTT.

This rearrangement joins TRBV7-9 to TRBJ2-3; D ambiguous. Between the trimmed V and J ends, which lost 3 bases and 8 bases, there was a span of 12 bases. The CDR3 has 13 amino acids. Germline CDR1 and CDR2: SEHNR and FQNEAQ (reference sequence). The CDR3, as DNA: TGTGCCAGCAGCTTGCCCCACTTTCCTACGCAGTATTTT. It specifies CASSLPHFPTQYF.

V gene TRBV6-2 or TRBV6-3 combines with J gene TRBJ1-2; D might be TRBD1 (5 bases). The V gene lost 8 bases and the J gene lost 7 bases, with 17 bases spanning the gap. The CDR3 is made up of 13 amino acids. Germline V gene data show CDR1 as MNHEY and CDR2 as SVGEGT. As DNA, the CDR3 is TGTGCCAGCGCCCGGGGCCTAGAGGGTGGCTACACCTTC. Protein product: CASARGLEGGYTF.

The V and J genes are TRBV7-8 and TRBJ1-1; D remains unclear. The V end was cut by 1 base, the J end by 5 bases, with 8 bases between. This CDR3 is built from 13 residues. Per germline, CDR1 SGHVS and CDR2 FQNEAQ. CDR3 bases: TGTGCCAGCAGCTTAGAGGTCCTTACTGAAGCTTTCTTT. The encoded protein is CASSLEVLTEAFF.

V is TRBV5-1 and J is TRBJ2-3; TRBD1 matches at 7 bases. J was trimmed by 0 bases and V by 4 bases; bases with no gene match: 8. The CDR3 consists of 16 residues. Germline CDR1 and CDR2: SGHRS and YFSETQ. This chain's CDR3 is CASSSGTAASTDTQYF. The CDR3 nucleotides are TGCGCCAGCAGCAGTGGGACAGCGGCAAGCACAGATACGCAGTATTTT.

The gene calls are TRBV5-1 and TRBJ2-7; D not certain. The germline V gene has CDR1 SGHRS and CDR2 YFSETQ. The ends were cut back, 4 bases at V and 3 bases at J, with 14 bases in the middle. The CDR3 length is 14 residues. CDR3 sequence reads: CASSPITADYEQYF. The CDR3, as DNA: TGCGCCAGCAGCCCTATAACTGCCGACTACGAGCAGTACTTC.

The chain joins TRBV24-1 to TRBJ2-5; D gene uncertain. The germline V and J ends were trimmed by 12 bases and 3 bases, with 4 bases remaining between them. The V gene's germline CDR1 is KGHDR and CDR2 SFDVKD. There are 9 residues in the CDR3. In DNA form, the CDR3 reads TGTGCCGCGGAAGAGACCCAGTACTTC. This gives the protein CAAEETQYF.

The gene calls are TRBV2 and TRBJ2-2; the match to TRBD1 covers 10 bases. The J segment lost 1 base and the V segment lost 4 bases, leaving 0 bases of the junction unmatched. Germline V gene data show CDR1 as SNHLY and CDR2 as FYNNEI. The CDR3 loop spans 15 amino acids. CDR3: CASSGTGGNTGELFF. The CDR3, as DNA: TGTGCCAGCAGTGGGACAGGGGGGAACACCGGGGAGCTGTTTTTT.

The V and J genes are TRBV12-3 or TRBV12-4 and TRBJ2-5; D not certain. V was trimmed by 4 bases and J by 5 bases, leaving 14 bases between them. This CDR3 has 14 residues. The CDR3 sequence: CASSSWGSRETQYF. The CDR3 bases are TGTGCCAGCAGTTCCTGGGGTAGCAGGGAGACCCAGTACTTC.

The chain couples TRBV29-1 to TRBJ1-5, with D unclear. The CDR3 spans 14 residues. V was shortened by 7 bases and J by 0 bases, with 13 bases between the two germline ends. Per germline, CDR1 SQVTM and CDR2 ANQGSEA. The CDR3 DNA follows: TGCAGCGCTCTTGTAGCCAATAGCAATCAGCCCCAGCATTTT. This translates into CSALVANSNQPQHF.

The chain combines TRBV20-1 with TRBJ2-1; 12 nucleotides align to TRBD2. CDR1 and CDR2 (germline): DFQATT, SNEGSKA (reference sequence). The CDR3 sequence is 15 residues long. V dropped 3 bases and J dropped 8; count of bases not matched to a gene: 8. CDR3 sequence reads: CSASPLAGGHDEQFF. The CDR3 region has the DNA TGCAGTGCTAGCCCCCTAGCGGGGGGGCACGATGAGCAGTTCTTC.

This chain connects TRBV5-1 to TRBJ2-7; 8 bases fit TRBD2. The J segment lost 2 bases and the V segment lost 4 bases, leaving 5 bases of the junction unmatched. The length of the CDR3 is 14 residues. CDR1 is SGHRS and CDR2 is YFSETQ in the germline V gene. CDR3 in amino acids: CASSGPGGAYEQYF. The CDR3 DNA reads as TGCGCCAGCAGCGGACCGGGAGGGGCCTACGAGCAGTACTTC.

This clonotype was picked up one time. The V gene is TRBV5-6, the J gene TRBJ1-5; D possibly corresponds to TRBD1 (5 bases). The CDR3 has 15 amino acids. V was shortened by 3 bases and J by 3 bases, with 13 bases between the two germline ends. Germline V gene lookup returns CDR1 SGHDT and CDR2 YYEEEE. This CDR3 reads CASSSLDRDNQPQHF. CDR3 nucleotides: TGTGCCAGCAGCTCGTTAGACAGAGACAATCAGCCCCAGCATTTT.

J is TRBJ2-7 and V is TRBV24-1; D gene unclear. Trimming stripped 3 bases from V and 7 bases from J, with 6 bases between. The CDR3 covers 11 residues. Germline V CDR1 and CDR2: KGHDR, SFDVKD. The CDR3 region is CATSDPREQYV. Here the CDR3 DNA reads TGTGCCACCAGTGATCCGAGGGAGCAGTACGTC.

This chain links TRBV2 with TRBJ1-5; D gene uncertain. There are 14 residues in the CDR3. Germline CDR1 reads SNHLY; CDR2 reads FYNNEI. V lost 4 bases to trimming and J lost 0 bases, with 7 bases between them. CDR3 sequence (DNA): TGTGCCAGCAGTGCGGATGGTAGCAATCAGCCCCAGCATTTT. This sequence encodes CASSADGSNQPQHF.

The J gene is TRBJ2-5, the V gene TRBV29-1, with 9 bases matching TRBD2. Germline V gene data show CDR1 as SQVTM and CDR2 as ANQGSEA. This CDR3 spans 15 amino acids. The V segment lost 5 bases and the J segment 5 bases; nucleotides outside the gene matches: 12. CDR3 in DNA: TGCAGCGTTTTAATCCTAGCGGGGTTCGGCGAGACCCAGTACTTC. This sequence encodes CSVLILAGFGETQYF.

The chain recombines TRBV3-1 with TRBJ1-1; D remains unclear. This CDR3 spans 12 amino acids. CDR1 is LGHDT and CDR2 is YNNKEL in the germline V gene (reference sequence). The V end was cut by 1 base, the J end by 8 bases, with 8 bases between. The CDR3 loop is CASSQGAGEAFF. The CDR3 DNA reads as TGTGCCAGCAGCCAAGGCGCCGGAGAAGCTTTCTTT.

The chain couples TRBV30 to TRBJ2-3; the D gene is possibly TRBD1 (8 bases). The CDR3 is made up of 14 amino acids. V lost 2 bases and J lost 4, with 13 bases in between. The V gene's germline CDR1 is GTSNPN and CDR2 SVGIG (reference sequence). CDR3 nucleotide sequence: TGTGCCTGGAGTACAGGGGGGGACGCAGATACGCAGTATTTT. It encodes CAWSTGGDADTQYF.

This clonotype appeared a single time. Here the CDR3 reads CAWSVSGGRSYGYTF. The CDR3 DNA is TGTGCCTGGAGTGTGTCAGGGGGAAGGAGCTATGGCTACACCTTC. The chain uses TRBV30 and TRBJ1-2, with 7 bases identical to TRBD1. J gave up 4 bases and V 0 bases, and 8 bases lay outside the gene matches. This CDR3 has 15 amino acids. Germline V gene sequence: CDR1 GTSNPN, CDR2 SVGIG (reference sequence).

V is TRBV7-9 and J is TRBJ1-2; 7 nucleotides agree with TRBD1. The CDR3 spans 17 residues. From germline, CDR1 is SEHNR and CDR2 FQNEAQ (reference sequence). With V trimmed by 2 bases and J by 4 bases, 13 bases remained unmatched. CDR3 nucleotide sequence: TGTGCCAGCAGCTTACCCCTGACAGGGACCGGGTTCTATGGCTACACCTTC. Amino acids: CASSLPLTGTGFYGYTF.

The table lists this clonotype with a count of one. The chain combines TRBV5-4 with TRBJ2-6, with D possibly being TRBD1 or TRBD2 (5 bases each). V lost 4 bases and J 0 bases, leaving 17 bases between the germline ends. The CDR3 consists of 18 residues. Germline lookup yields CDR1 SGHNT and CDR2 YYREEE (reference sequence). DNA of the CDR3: TGTGCCAGCAGCAGGGGAGTGAAAAGTAGCTCTGGGGCCAACGTCCTGACTTTC. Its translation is CASSRGVKSSSGANVLTF.

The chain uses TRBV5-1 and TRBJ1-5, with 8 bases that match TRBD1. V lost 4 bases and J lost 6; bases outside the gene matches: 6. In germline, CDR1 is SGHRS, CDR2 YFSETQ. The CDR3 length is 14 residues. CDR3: CASSTGQGGQPQHF. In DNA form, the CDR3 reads TGCGCCAGCAGCACCGGACAGGGCGGTCAGCCCCAGCATTTT.

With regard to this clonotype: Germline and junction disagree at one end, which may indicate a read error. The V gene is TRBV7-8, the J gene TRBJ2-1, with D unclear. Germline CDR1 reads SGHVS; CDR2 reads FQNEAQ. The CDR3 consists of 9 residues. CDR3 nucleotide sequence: TGTGCCAGCGGAACCCCGATATGCTTC. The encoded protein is CASGTPICF.

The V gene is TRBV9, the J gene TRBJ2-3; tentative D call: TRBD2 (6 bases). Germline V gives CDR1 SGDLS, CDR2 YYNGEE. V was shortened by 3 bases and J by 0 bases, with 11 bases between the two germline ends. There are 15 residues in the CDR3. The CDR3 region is CASSEQGLSTDTQYF. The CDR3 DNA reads TGTGCCAGCAGCGAGCAGGGACTCAGCACAGATACGCAGTATTTT.

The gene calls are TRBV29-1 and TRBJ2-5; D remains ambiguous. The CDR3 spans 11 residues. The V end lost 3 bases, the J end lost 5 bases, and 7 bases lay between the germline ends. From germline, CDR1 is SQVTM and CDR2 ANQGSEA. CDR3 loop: CSVDSVETQYF. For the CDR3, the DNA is TGCAGCGTTGACTCCGTGGAGACCCAGTACTTC.

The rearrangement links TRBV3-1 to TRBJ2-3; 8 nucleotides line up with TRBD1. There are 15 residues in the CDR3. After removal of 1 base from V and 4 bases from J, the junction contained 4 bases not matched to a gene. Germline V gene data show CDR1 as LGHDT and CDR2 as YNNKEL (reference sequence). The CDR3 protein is CASSQGTGSADTQYF. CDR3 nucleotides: TGTGCCAGCAGCCAAGGGACAGGGAGTGCAGATACGCAGTATTTT.

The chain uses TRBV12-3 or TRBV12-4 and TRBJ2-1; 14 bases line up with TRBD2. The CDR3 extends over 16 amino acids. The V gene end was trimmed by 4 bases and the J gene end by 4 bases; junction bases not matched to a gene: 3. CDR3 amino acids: CASSSRLAGGYNEQFF. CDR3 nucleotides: TGTGCCAGCAGTTCCCGACTAGCGGGGGGGTACAATGAGCAGTTCTTC.

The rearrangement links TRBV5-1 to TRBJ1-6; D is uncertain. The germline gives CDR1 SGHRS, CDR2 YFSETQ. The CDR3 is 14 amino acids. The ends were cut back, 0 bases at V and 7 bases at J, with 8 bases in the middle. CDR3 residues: CASSLGAPNSPLHF. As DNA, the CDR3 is TGCGCCAGCAGCTTGGGGGCCCCAAATTCACCCCTCCACTTT.

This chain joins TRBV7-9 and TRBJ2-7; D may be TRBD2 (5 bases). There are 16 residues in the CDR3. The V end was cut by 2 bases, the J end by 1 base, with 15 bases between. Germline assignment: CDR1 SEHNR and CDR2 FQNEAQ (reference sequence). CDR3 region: CASSLSLGGRSYEQYV. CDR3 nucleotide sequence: TGTGCCAGCAGCTTATCGCTGGGTGGGAGATCCTACGAGCAGTACGTC.